The next 5 T cell receptor beta chains were all read from a single sample in a study of Tregs in tolerant kidney transplant recipients. The assay was immunoSEQ multiplex PCR, and TCRdb's table has in-frame clones only and misses some. The top ten clones hold 0.34% of a sample with about 110,000 clones, nearly 90% of them seen once. This specimen was CD4+ T cells from blood, taken before the transplant. All receptors come from a human donor who received a combined kidney and bone marrow transplant.

The DNA for the CDR3 is TGTGCCAGCAGCGTAGTTGAGGGCCTTAGCACAGATACGCAGTATTTT. Protein sequence: CASSVVEGLSTDTQYF. The chain recombines TRBV9 with TRBJ2-3, with D tentatively TRBD2 (5 bases). CDR1 is SGDLS, CDR2 YYNGEE, per germline. V lost 0 bases to trimming and J lost 0 bases, with 11 bases between them. The CDR3 consists of 16 residues.

This clone was found once. J is TRBJ2-1 and V is TRBV7-9, with D perhaps matching TRBD2 (5 bases). This CDR3 is built from 16 residues. Trimming pared 5 bases from V and 2 bases from J, leaving 16 bases between. CDR1 SEHNR and CDR2 FQNEAQ come from the germline V gene (reference sequence). CDR3 in DNA: TGTGCCAGCAGCCCCCGTCCGGGGAACACCTACAATGAGCAGTTCTTC. This gives the protein CASSPRPGNTYNEQFF.

The V gene is TRBV28, the J gene TRBJ2-7; 10 positions match TRBD1. V dropped 4 bases and J dropped 4; count of bases not matched to a gene: 4. CDR1 MDHEN and CDR2 SYDVKM come from the germline V gene. This CDR3 contains 14 residues. The CDR3, as DNA: TGTGCCAGCAGTTCGGGACAGGGGTTTTACGAGCAGTACTTC. It is translated as CASSSGQGFYEQYF.

The chain has TRBV5-5 and TRBJ2-1; 11 bases are a match to TRBD2. Germline CDR1 reads SGHKS; CDR2 reads YYEKEE (reference sequence). The V segment lost 2 bases and the J segment 8 bases; nucleotides outside the gene matches: 3. The CDR3 sequence is 14 residues long. This CDR3 reads CASSFDSGRDEQFF. The CDR3 DNA reads TGTGCCAGCAGCTTCGATAGCGGGAGGGATGAGCAGTTCTTC.

V and J are TRBV7-9 and TRBJ1-1, with TRBD1 matching over 9 bases. Germline CDR1 reads SEHNR; CDR2 reads FQNEAQ (reference sequence). The CDR3 covers 13 residues. J lost 11 bases, V lost 3 bases, and 7 bases had no gene match. Here the CDR3 DNA reads TGTGCCAGCAGCTTTGACCGGGACAGGGCGGCTTTCTTT. It is translated as CASSFDRDRAAFF.